This T cell receptor (beta chain) was recovered during a study of tissue T cells after allogeneic stem cell transplantation (dated by TCRdb to between 2020 and 2023). As for the study more broadly: The study profiled TCR beta repertoires across many tissues from research autopsies of patients with and without GVHD, plus mouse models of GVHD. On the human side, the study was prospective and observational, with no blinding or randomization. Broad study findings and their caveats: The patient cohort was small and clinically heterogeneous, and sampling depth was acknowledged as a limitation. The study did not establish which tissue TCRs were alloreactive or antigen-specific, and some clones may have been host cells that persisted. Few T cell clones were found to be shared across patients, but shared repertoire signatures across patients were revealed in a tissue-specific fashion by motif-based clustering. Within patients, how anatomically similar tissues were was a major factor shaping TCR repertoire composition, regardless of disease or transplant status. In both patients and mice, only a limited portion of the TCR repertoire detected in tissues was captured by blood and spleen T cells.

Turning to this clone: It lacks a known antigen. Because this receptor comes from a mouse, its gene names and germline sequences follow the mouse reference. The read is 1 residue too short to cover the CDR3 end, so that end is filled in from the germline J gene. Distinct nucleotide sequences in the sample also encode this CDR3.

The germline V gene encodes CDR1 KGHPV and CDR2 FQNQEV (reference sequence). The CDR3 sequence holds 14 residues, the cysteine and phenylalanine included. The DNA covers only part of the CDR3, 39 bases in frame from base 1. V and J are truncated by 4 bases and 0 bases respectively, leaving an intervening sequence of 8 bases. The sample's time point label, in plain terms: mouse harvest day 14 after allogeneic transplant. Mouse grafts consisting of 10^7 T-cell-depleted bone marrow cells combined with 10^6 splenic CD5+ T cells were administered by tail vein injection. Mouse GVHD was modeled in a major MHC-mismatch B6 (H2b) into BALB/c (H2d) model, with tissues profiled at day 7 or 14. On day 7 or 14 post-transplant, mouse tissues and retro-orbital blood were harvested with separate sterile tools for each animal, and livers were flushed beforehand. Before genomic DNA was isolated with the DNeasy Blood & Tissue Kit, mouse tissues were minced with razor blades in buffered saline.

Receptors were amplified or captured by the immunoSEQ multiplex PCR assay. Adaptive Biotechnologies performed TCRbeta CDR3 sequencing at survey depth and reported CDR3 sequences, V/J genes, productive frequency, and template counts. TCR beta CDR3 regions were amplified from genomic DNA instead of RNA. Regarding the original processing steps: Pairwise repertoire overlap between tissues was quantified with Jensen-Shannon divergence, where 1 means complete divergence and 0 identical. Tissues were clustered by single-linkage agglomerative hierarchical clustering of pairwise JSD values, and the clustering results were displayed as dendrograms. All patient samples were analyzed with GLIPH2 using simulation_depth 1000, kmer_min_depth 3 and cdr3_length_cutoff 8, and only groups containing more than two unique CDR3s were kept. A standardized tissue-overlap score extrapolated Jaccard GLIPH-group overlap across patients to a standard repertoire size of 1000 clones. To look at how diversity was associated with clinical or experimental variables, linear mixed-effect models were used, with tissue treated as a fixed effect and individual treated as a random effect. Here the immuneACCESS table is served through TCRdb, limited to in-frame sequences with V and J called. Missing clones are a known gap in these copies; in checked studies unresolved V genes cover under half, and the rest lacks a known reason. For V, J and clone size, that table is used; D and trimming come from the DNA. Recorded for this sample are some 8,000 clones; about two fifths of them occurred a single time. The leading ten clones occupy 3% to 4% of the sample.

The sequenced sample was skin. The rearranged segments are TRBV26 and TRBJ2-4, with TRBD1 tentatively as D gene (5 bases match). The TCR originated in a female BALB/c mouse given C57BL/6 T cells with graft-versus-host disease after an allogeneic hematopoietic cell transplant. The CDR3 region: CASSRTTSQNTLYF. The sequenced part of the CDR3 DNA is TGTGCCAGCAGTCGGACAACTAGTCAAAACACCTTGTAC.